This T cell receptor (beta chain) derives from a study of T-cell reconstitution after alpha-beta-depleted transplantation in children. Per germline, CDR1 SEHNR and CDR2 FQNEAQ (reference sequence). The CDR3 contains 13 residues. Trimming stripped 6 bases from V and 6 bases from J, with 12 bases between. On this clonotype: Antigen specificity is unknown.

Findings and limits, study-wide: Diversity of TCRbeta at day 60 was high in some patients, arising from surviving recipient T cells and thymic progenitors. Several hundred graft clones that had expanded were reportedly the source of alpha-beta T cells about two months after transplant. T-cell counts and diversity at one year following transplant were attributed mainly to newly produced T cells.

Using unique molecular identifiers, the investigators prepared the TCRbeta library. TCRdb processed the PCR reads anew with MiXCR; each CDR3 protein has one entry. Found here are about a million distinct CDR3 sequences, 25% to 35% of them singletons; the top ten hold 28%. The V call is TRBV7-9, the J call TRBJ2-1; TRBD2 is a possible D gene (6 bases). The TCR originated in a boy younger than two who had a stem cell transplant for SCID, so the T cells may come from the graft donor. This material consisted of PBMCs, mostly from graft donor cells, taken 360 days after TCRalphabeta/CD19-depleted stem cell transplant. CDR3 coding DNA: TGTGCCAGCAGAAGGGAAGCGGGCAATGAGCAGTTCTTC. Amino acids: CASRREAGNEQFF.